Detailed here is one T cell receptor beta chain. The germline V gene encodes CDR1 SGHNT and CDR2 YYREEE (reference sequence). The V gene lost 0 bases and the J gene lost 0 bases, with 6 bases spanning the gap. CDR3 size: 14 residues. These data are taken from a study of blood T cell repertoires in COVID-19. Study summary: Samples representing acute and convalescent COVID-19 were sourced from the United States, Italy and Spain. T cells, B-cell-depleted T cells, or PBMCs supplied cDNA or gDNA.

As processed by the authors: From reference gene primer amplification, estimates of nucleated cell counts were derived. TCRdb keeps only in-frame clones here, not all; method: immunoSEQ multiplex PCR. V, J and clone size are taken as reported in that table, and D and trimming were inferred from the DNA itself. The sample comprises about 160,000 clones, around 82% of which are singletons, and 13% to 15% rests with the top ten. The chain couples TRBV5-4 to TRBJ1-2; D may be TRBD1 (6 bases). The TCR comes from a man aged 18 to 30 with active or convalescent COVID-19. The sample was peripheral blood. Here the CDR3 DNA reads TGTGCCAGCAGCTTGGACAGGGCTAACTATGGCTACACCTTC. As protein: CASSLDRANYGYTF.